Each of the 31 T cell receptor beta chains below was sequenced from the same sample in a study of blood T cell repertoires in COVID-19. Repertoires were generated with immunoSEQ multiplex PCR, while TCRdb's copy carries only in-frame clones and drops some. The table lists about 160,000 clones, approximately 85% of them singletons. The source material was peripheral blood. All receptors derive from an elderly man with COVID-19, enrolled during active disease.

The chain links TRBV27 to TRBJ2-6, with 7 bases matching TRBD2. V was pared by 5 bases and J by 14 bases, with 9 bases of the junction left unmatched. Germline lookup yields CDR1 MNHEY and CDR2 SMNVEV (reference sequence). The CDR3 runs to 13 residues. This CDR3 is CASSPRREAILTF. Written as DNA, the CDR3 is TGTGCCAGCAGTCCGCGCCGGGAGGCGATCCTGACTTTC.

The rearrangement uses TRBV6-1 and TRBJ2-7, with TRBD1 matching 9 bases. Germline V gives CDR1 MNHNS, CDR2 SASEGT. The CDR3 has 16 residues. After removal of 3 bases from V and 1 base from J, the junction contained 7 bases not matched to a gene. CDR3 sequence reads: CASSDLTGTGSYEQYF. In DNA, the CDR3 is TGTGCCAGCAGTGACCTAACCGGGACAGGGTCCTACGAGCAGTACTTC.

In this sample, this clone turned up once. This CDR3 is CASSYSGFVNTEAFF. The CDR3 DNA sequence: TGTGCCAGCAGTTACTCCGGTTTCGTGAACACTGAAGCTTTCTTT. The J gene is TRBJ1-1, the V gene TRBV6-5; no clear D gene. V shed 0 bases and J shed 0 bases, with 8 bases lying between them. The germline V gene encodes CDR1 MNHEY and CDR2 SVGAGI. The CDR3 is 15 amino acids.

This clone has a single count. The genes are TRBV5-1 and TRBJ2-7, with D possibly TRBD1 on 5 matching bases. The CDR3 consists of 16 residues. The V gene lost 0 bases and the J gene lost 3 bases, with 16 bases spanning the gap. Germline V gene sequence: CDR1 SGHRS, CDR2 YFSETQ. The CDR3 loop is CASSLGQGWELYEQYF. The CDR3 region has the DNA TGCGCCAGCAGCTTGGGGCAGGGATGGGAACTCTACGAGCAGTACTTC.

The V and J genes are TRBV3-1 (or the pseudogene TRBV3-2) and TRBJ2-2, with TRBD1 identical over 7 bases. CDR1 is LGHDT, CDR2 YNNKEL, per germline (reference sequence). The CDR3 is 14 amino acids. The V segment lost 0 bases and the J segment 6 bases; nucleotides outside the gene matches: 1. CDR3 nucleotides: TGTGCCAGCAGCCAAGAAACAGGGGCCGGGGAGCTGTTTTTT. Translated: CASSQETGAGELFF.

The chain uses TRBV3-1 (or the pseudogene TRBV3-2) and TRBJ1-1, with 7 bases matching TRBD1. CDR1 is LGHDT, CDR2 YNNKEL, per germline (reference sequence). V dropped 1 base and J dropped 10; count of bases not matched to a gene: 9. The CDR3 has 14 amino acids. CDR3 protein: CASSQGDRVEGAFF. In DNA, the CDR3 is TGTGCCAGCAGCCAAGGAGACAGGGTCGAGGGAGCTTTCTTT.

The J gene is TRBJ2-1, the V gene TRBV2; 8 nucleotides match TRBD2. This CDR3 region has 14 residues. Germline trimming cut 10 bases from V and 3 bases from J; bases unmatched to any gene: 8. CDR1 and CDR2 from the germline V gene are SNHLY and FYNNEI. CDR3: CATAGRVHYNEQFF. CDR3 coding DNA: TGTGCCACCGCCGGGAGGGTTCACTACAATGAGCAGTTCTTC.

The rearrangement uses TRBV6-5 and TRBJ2-2, with a weak D call TRBD1 (5 bases). CDR3 size: 15 residues. From germline, CDR1 is MNHEY and CDR2 SVGAGI. The ends were cut back, 2 bases at V and 3 bases at J, with 10 bases in the middle. CDR3 bases: TGTGCCAGCAGTTACCAGGGTTTGCACACCGGGGAGCTGTTTTTT. The encoded protein is CASSYQGLHTGELFF.

This chain uses TRBV20-1 with TRBJ2-3, with TRBD2 identical over 8 bases. With 3 bases clipped from V and 2 bases from J, the junction kept 4 bases outside the gene matches. The CDR3 runs to 14 residues. Germline CDR1 and CDR2: DFQATT and SNEGSKA (reference sequence). This chain's CDR3 is CSASSGVNTDTQYF. In nucleotides, the CDR3 is TGCAGTGCTAGTAGCGGGGTGAACACAGATACGCAGTATTTT.

The chain joins TRBV6-5 to TRBJ1-1; D remains unclear. CDR1 and CDR2 from the germline V gene are MNHEY and SVGAGI. The CDR3 has 16 amino acids. V lost 4 bases and J lost 4, with 19 bases in between. CDR3 sequence: CASSSNPEGLRTEAFF. CDR3 DNA: TGTGCCAGCAGTTCCAATCCTGAGGGATTACGCACTGAAGCTTTCTTT.

As regards this clone: The sample contains more than one DNA sequence encoding this CDR3. The chain is built from TRBV7-2 and TRBJ1-2; TRBD1 agrees at 8 bases. The V and J ends lost 2 bases and 7 bases, in that order; junction bases with no gene match: 6. The CDR3 is made up of 14 amino acids. CDR1 and CDR2 from the germline V gene are SGHTA and FQGNSA. CDR3 region: CASSLIGQGGGYTF. In DNA, the CDR3 is TGTGCCAGCAGCTTAATAGGACAGGGTGGTGGCTACACCTTC.

This CDR3 is CASSLSGGSTDTQYF. Written as DNA, the CDR3 is TGTGCCAGCAGCCTAAGCGGGGGCAGCACAGATACGCAGTATTTT. The J gene is TRBJ2-3, the V gene TRBV3-1 (or the pseudogene TRBV3-2); 8 nucleotides line up with TRBD2. J lost 0 bases, V lost 4 bases, and 3 bases had no gene match. The length of the CDR3 is 15 residues. Per germline, CDR1 LGHDT and CDR2 YNNKEL (reference sequence).

This clone was recorded a few times. V usage is TRBV5-5 and J usage is TRBJ1-3; no firm D call. CDR3 length: 15 residues. V dropped 0 bases and J dropped 4 bases, with 11 bases sitting between them. Germline CDR1 reads SGHKS; CDR2 reads YYEKEE (reference sequence). The DNA for the CDR3 is TGTGCCAGCAGCTTGGACGCGGGCGCCGGAAACACCATATATTTT. This encodes CASSLDAGAGNTIYF. Complete variable domain (other parts from reference TRBV5-5 and TRBJ1-3): DAGVTQSPTHLIKTRGQQVTLRCSPISGHKSVSWYQQVLGQGPQFIFQYYEKEERGRGNFPDRFSARQFPNYSSELNVNALLLGDSALYLCASSLDAGAGNTIYFGEGSWLTVV.

The rearrangement joins TRBV29-1 to TRBJ2-7, with D perhaps TRBD2 (5 bases). V gave up 4 bases and J gave up 3 bases, with 10 bases separating them. CDR3 size: 12 residues. Germline lookup yields CDR1 SQVTM and CDR2 ANQGSEA. CDR3 nucleotides: TGCAGCGTTGGGAGGACGCGCTACGAGCAGTACTTC. As protein: CSVGRTRYEQYF.

This chain connects TRBV7-6 to TRBJ2-3, with D possibly TRBD1 on 6 matching bases. This CDR3 is 16 amino acids long. With 1 base removed from V and 5 bases from J, the gap between germline ends came to 16 bases. Germline lookup yields CDR1 SGHVS and CDR2 FNYEAQ. As DNA, the CDR3 is TGTGCCAGCAGCTTAGTCCAGGGGAGCGCCTTAGATACGCAGTATTTT. It specifies CASSLVQGSALDTQYF.

The rearrangement links TRBV4-1 to TRBJ2-6, with TRBD2 as a possible D gene (6 bases). This CDR3 contains 18 residues. Trimming removed 0 bases from V and 4 bases from J, with 16 bases in between. Germline loops: CDR1 MGHRA, CDR2 YSYEKL. The CDR3 is CASSQEGRDSFGANVLTF. The CDR3 nucleotides read TGCGCCAGCAGCCAAGAGGGCAGGGACTCCTTCGGGGCCAACGTCCTGACTTTC.

This chain connects TRBV15 to TRBJ1-1; possibly TRBD1 for D (5 bases). Germline V gives CDR1 LNHNV, CDR2 YYDKDF (reference sequence). This CDR3 contains 17 residues. The V gene lost 5 bases and the J gene lost 1 base, with 20 bases spanning the gap. CDR3 region: CATSPPGWGRANTEAFF. The CDR3 region has the DNA TGTGCCACCAGCCCCCCAGGGTGGGGGAGGGCGAACACTGAAGCTTTCTTT.

The rearrangement links TRBV7-9 to TRBJ2-1; possibly TRBD2 for D (5 bases). The germline V and J ends were trimmed by 4 bases and 9 bases, with 13 bases remaining between them. Germline CDR1 SEHNR, CDR2 FQNEAQ (reference sequence). CDR3 size: 13 residues. The CDR3: CASSSFPGTEQFF. As DNA, the CDR3 is TGTGCCAGCAGCTCCTTTCCGGGAACTGAGCAGTTCTTC.

This clone has a handful of counts. The V and J genes are TRBV2 and TRBJ2-2; 10 positions match TRBD1. CDR3 size: 15 residues. The germline V gene encodes CDR1 SNHLY and CDR2 FYNNEI. V gave up 8 bases and J gave up 4 bases; unmatched junction bases: 7. The CDR3 DNA follows: TGTGCCAGCGAGACGGGACAGGGGTTCACCGGGGAGCTGTTTTTT. As protein: CASETGQGFTGELFF.

The rearrangement links TRBV6-5 to TRBJ2-5, with a possible D match to TRBD2 (5 bases). From germline, CDR1 is MNHEY and CDR2 SVGAGI. Trimming cost V 4 bases and J 4 bases, with 10 bases left between them. The CDR3 has 13 residues. The CDR3 sequence is CASSSRAIETQYF. The CDR3 DNA reads as TGTGCCAGCAGTTCGCGGGCAATAGAGACCCAGTACTTC.

The V and J genes are TRBV5-1 and TRBJ2-7; the D gene is possibly TRBD2 (6 bases). The CDR3 loop spans 15 amino acids. Trimming stripped 0 bases from V and 3 bases from J, with 13 bases between. Looked up from germline, CDR1 is SGHRS and CDR2 is YFSETQ. The chain's CDR3 is CASSLGPGLNYEQYF. DNA for the CDR3: TGCGCCAGCAGCTTGGGCCCGGGACTGAACTACGAGCAGTACTTC.

This rearrangement joins TRBV27 to TRBJ2-3, with unresolved D. Trimming shortened V by 3 bases and J by 4 bases, and 8 bases separated the two germline ends. CDR3 size: 13 residues. CDR1 MNHEY and CDR2 SMNVEV come from the germline V gene (reference sequence). The CDR3 protein is CASSFTQSDTQYF. The CDR3 DNA reads TGTGCCAGCAGTTTTACGCAGTCAGATACGCAGTATTTT.

This CDR3 is CASSGGQGVPDTQYF. The CDR3 DNA reads TGCGCCAGCAGCGGGGGACAGGGGGTCCCAGATACGCAGTATTTT. The chain is built from TRBV5-1 and TRBJ2-3; 11 nucleotides agree with TRBD1. The germline gives CDR1 SGHRS, CDR2 YFSETQ. CDR3 size: 15 residues. J lost 4 bases, V lost 4 bases, and 5 bases had no gene match.

This clone has more than one count but fewer than ten. The CDR3 protein is CASSLNREGYGYTF. Written as DNA, the CDR3 is TGTGCCAGCAGCTTAAACCGAGAGGGCTATGGCTACACCTTC. The rearrangement uses TRBV7-3 and TRBJ1-2; unclear D gene. Trimming shortened V by 1 base and J by 4 bases, and 10 bases separated the two germline ends. CDR1 and CDR2 from the germline V gene are SGHTA and FQGTGA. The CDR3 has 14 amino acids.

This clone occurred once. The chain links TRBV3-1 (or the pseudogene TRBV3-2) to TRBJ1-5; unclear D gene. The ends were cut back, 1 base at V and 6 bases at J, with 10 bases in the middle. Per the germline V gene, CDR1 is LGHDT and CDR2 is YNNKEL (reference sequence). The CDR3 totals 14 residues. The CDR3 loop reads CASSQGGVGQPQHF. The CDR3 nucleotides read TGTGCCAGCAGCCAAGGCGGGGTTGGTCAGCCCCAGCATTTT.

This chain joins TRBV5-1 and TRBJ2-2; 13 positions match TRBD2. J gave up 5 bases and V 4 bases, and 8 bases lay outside the gene matches. The CDR3 is 17 amino acids. Germline V gene sequence: CDR1 SGHRS, CDR2 YFSETQ. The CDR3 is CASSPGGTSGNTGELFF. Written as DNA, the CDR3 is TGCGCCAGCAGCCCCGGGGGGACTAGCGGGAATACCGGGGAGCTGTTTTTT.

The chain uses TRBV7-9 and TRBJ1-4; D ambiguous. Trimming pared 4 bases from V and 0 bases from J, leaving 9 bases between. CDR1 and CDR2 (germline): SEHNR, FQNEAQ (reference sequence). The length of the CDR3 is 15 residues. The CDR3 loop reads CASSYPVATNEKLFF. The CDR3, as DNA: TGTGCCAGCAGCTACCCGGTTGCAACTAATGAAAAACTGTTTTTT. Complete variable domain (other parts from reference TRBV7-9 and TRBJ1-4): DTGVSQNPRHKITKRGQNVTFRCDPISEHNRLYWYRQTLGQGPEFLTYFQNEAQLEKSRLLSDRFSAERPKGSFSTLEIQRTEQGDSAMYLCASSYPVATNEKLFFGSGTQLSVL.

This clone was recorded a few times. The chain joins TRBV4-1 to TRBJ1-2, with TRBD1 matching 7 bases. The CDR3 totals 14 residues. Germline-derived CDR1 and CDR2 are MGHRA and YSYEKL. The J segment lost 5 bases and the V segment lost 4 bases, leaving 7 bases of the junction unmatched. The CDR3 sequence is CASSPNTGAYGYTF. CDR3 nucleotide sequence: TGCGCCAGCAGCCCCAATACAGGGGCATATGGCTACACCTTC.

This clone occurred once. The gene calls are TRBV2 and TRBJ2-3; a weak D match, TRBD1 (7 bases). This CDR3 has 14 amino acids. V shed 6 bases and J shed 6 bases, with 16 bases lying between them. The V gene's germline CDR1 is SNHLY and CDR2 FYNNEI. CDR3 sequence: CASSLEGAGDTQYF. As DNA, the CDR3 is TGTGCCAGCAGCCTGGAGGGGGCGGGGGATACGCAGTATTTT.

The chain couples TRBV5-1 to TRBJ1-4; no clear D gene. Germline lookup yields CDR1 SGHRS and CDR2 YFSETQ. V was clipped by 4 bases and J by 4 bases, with 14 bases between them. The CDR3 contains 15 residues. CDR3 residues: CASSEEETFNEKLFF. CDR3 DNA sequence: TGCGCCAGCAGCGAGGAGGAGACCTTTAATGAAAAACTGTTTTTT.

The V call is TRBV2, the J call TRBJ1-2; TRBD1 might be the D (5 bases). The CDR3 loop spans 13 amino acids. In germline, CDR1 is SNHLY, CDR2 FYNNEI. Trimming stripped 8 bases from V and 2 bases from J, with 12 bases between. CDR3 DNA sequence: TGTGCCAGCTCATTAAACAGGAACTATGGCTACACCTTC. This codes for CASSLNRNYGYTF.